This T cell receptor (beta chain) comes out of a study of identical twins. Via MiXCR, TCRdb re-called the 5' RACE reads, giving one row per CDR3 protein. This table has about 200,000 distinct CDR3 sequences, 5.5% to 7.5% appearing once. Germline loops: CDR1 SGHTA, CDR2 FQGNSA. Trimming removed 4 bases from V and 0 bases from J, with 12 bases in between. The CDR3 covers 15 residues. This sample also appeared in a second study, on T cells expressing NK-cell markers.

This chain uses TRBV7-2 with TRBJ1-2, with no clear D. The TCR comes from a woman in her late teens or twenties in good health. Sequenced: CD8+ T cells sorted from blood. As DNA, the CDR3 is TGTGCCAGCAGCTCCTGGCCCGCGGCTAACTATGGCTACACCTTC. Translated, it gives CASSSWPAANYGYTF.